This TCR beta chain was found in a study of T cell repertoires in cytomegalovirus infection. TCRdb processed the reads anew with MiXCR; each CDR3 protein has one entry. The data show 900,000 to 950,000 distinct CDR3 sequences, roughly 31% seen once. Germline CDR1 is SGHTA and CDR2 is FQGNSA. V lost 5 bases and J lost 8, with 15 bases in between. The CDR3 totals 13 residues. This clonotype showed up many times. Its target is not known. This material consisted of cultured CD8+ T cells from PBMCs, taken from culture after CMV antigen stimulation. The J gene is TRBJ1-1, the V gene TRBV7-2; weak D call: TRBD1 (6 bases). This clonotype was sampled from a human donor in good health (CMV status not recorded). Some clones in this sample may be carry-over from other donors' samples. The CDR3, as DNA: TGTGCCAGCAGCCTCCGACAGGCATCCGAAGCTTTCTTT. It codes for CASSLRQASEAFF.